The rows below give T cell receptor beta chains drawn from one sample of a study of T cell responses to AZD1222 COVID-19 vaccine. Only in-frame clones appear in the TCRdb table, and some are missing; sequencing was by immunoSEQ multiplex PCR. The data hold roughly 190,000 clones, with about 89% observed a single time. The sequenced sample was peripheral blood, obtained 28 days after the second AZD1222 dose. The source of these receptors is an adult who received the AZD1222 COVID-19 vaccine. The CDR3 runs from the conserved cysteine through the conserved F or W. A D gene is named only where the DNA matches it firmly. The size of a clone is reported for some rows only, either as once, few or many, or as a class for expanded clones.

j_call d_call clone_size v_call cdr3_aa cdr3_nt
TRBJ2-2 TRBD2 - TRBV7-3 CASSQGLAPGTGELFF TGTGCCAGCAGCCAGGGACTAGCGCCGGGCACCGGGGAGCTGTTTTTT
TRBJ1-1 - - TRBV27 CASRTGVRTEAFF TGTGCCTCACGGACGGGGGTGAGGACTGAAGCTTTCTTT
TRBJ1-5 TRBD1 - TRBV19 CASSPQGGNQPQHF TGTGCCAGTAGTCCACAGGGGGGCAATCAGCCCCAGCATTTT
TRBJ1-1 - - TRBV28 CASSPRFMNTEAFF TGTGCCAGCAGTCCTCGGTTCATGAACACTGAAGCTTTCTTT
TRBJ1-4 - few TRBV7-8 CASSLVGGPNEKLFF TGTGCCAGCAGCTTAGTGGGGGGGCCGAATGAAAAACTGTTTTTT
TRBJ1-5 - - TRBV9 CASSSSVLYSNQPQHF TGTGCCAGCAGCTCTTCAGTACTTTATAGCAATCAGCCCCAGCATTTT
TRBJ2-7 - - TRBV3-1/TRBV3-2 CASSQKSAGDEQYF TGTGCCAGCAGCCAAAAATCCGCAGGGGACGAGCAGTACTTC
TRBJ1-4 - - TRBV6-5 CASSYSIQPHEKLFF TGTGCCAGCAGTTACTCGATACAACCGCATGAAAAACTGTTTTTT
TRBJ2-7 TRBD1 - TRBV2 CASSETFPGTGYNEQYF TGTGCCAGCAGTGAAACTTTTCCCGGGACAGGGTATAACGAGCAGTACTTC
TRBJ2-1 TRBD2 - TRBV28 CASSRSGREGNEQFF TGTGCCAGCAGTCGTAGCGGGAGGGAGGGCAATGAGCAGTTCTTC
TRBJ1-2 TRBD1 - TRBV3-1/TRBV3-2 CASSQLTPGQSKYGYTF TGTGCCAGCAGCCAACTTACACCGGGACAGAGCAAGTATGGCTACACCTTC
TRBJ1-1 - - TRBV30 CAWREGNTEAFF TGTGCCTGGCGGGAAGGAAACACTGAAGCTTTCTTT
TRBJ1-1 - once TRBV19 CASNAGVYMNTEAFF TGTGCCAGTAATGCAGGAGTCTACATGAACACTGAAGCTTTCTTT
TRBJ2-7 - - TRBV29-1 CSVTAWTSYEQYF TGCAGCGTGACCGCATGGACCTCCTACGAGCAGTACTTC
TRBJ1-2 TRBD1 once TRBV28 CASRRTGTGIYGYTF TGTGCCAGCAGACGAACCGGGACAGGGATCTATGGCTACACCTTC
TRBJ2-7 TRBD1 - TRBV5-1 CASSLSGTGLTYEQYF TGCGCCAGCAGCCTTTCCGGGACAGGGCTAACCTACGAGCAGTACTTC
TRBJ2-3 TRBD2 once TRBV5-1 CASSLARGLDTQYF TGCGCCAGCAGCTTAGCGCGGGGGTTAGATACGCAGTATTTT
TRBJ2-7 - - TRBV7-9 CASSSLPAVGTPQQYF TGTGCCAGCAGCTCCCTCCCAGCGGTGGGGACCCCACAGCAGTACTTC
TRBJ2-6 - - TRBV10-2 CASRHDSSGANVLTF TGCGCCAGCAGACACGACAGCTCTGGGGCCAACGTCCTGACTTTC
TRBJ1-2 - - TRBV2 CASSEQPVYGYTF TGTGCCAGCAGTGAACAACCCGTATATGGCTACACCTTC
TRBJ1-3 - - TRBV5-4 CASSLGSRKGPGNTIYF TGTGCCAGCAGCTTGGGCTCCAGGAAAGGGCCTGGAAACACCATATATTTT
TRBJ2-7 TRBD1 few TRBV5-6 CASNAMGQQSYEQYF TGTGCCAGTAACGCCATGGGACAGCAATCCTACGAGCAGTACTTC
TRBJ1-5 - - TRBV15 CATSREQATNQPQHF TGTGCCACCAGCAGAGAACAGGCGACTAATCAGCCCCAGCATTTT
TRBJ1-2 - - TRBV29-1 CSVRDPQGNYGYTF TGCAGCGTCCGAGACCCCCAGGGAAACTATGGCTACACCTTC
TRBJ1-1 - - TRBV28 CASRRDGNTEAFF TGTGCCAGCAGGCGGGACGGCAACACTGAAGCTTTCTTT
TRBJ1-2 - - TRBV3-1/TRBV3-2 CASSQGIRVRVDYGYTF TGTGCCAGCAGCCAAGGTATTAGGGTTAGGGTAGACTATGGCTACACCTTC
TRBJ2-7 TRBD2 - TRBV9 CASSSRGGRYYEQYF TGTGCCAGCAGCTCCCGGGGGGGGCGGTACTACGAGCAGTACTTC
TRBJ2-7 TRBD2 - TRBV7-2 CASSPLAGLYEQYF TGTGCCAGCAGCCCACTAGCGGGGCTCTACGAGCAGTACTTC
TRBJ1-4 - - TRBV10-3 CAISARAGEEKLFF TGTGCCATCAGTGCGCGGGCTGGGGAAGAAAAACTGTTTTTT
TRBJ2-5 TRBD1 - TRBV7-2 CASSSEGQEETQYF TGTGCCAGCAGCTCCGAGGGACAGGAAGAGACCCAGTACTTC
TRBJ2-7 TRBD2 few TRBV7-2 CASSLASGVTYEQYF TGTGCCAGCAGCTTAGCTAGCGGGGTCACCTACGAGCAGTACTTC
TRBJ2-5 TRBD2 - TRBV28 CASSLGPSGGGQETQYF TGTGCCAGCAGCCTCGGCCCAAGCGGGGGGGGGCAAGAGACCCAGTACTTC
TRBJ2-1 - - TRBV24-1 CATSSLAVGEQFF TGTGCCACCAGCAGTTTAGCTGTAGGTGAGCAGTTCTTC
TRBJ2-2 - - TRBV7-3 CASSLIGRHGELFF TGTGCCAGCAGCTTAATAGGACGGCACGGGGAGCTGTTTTTT
TRBJ2-3 - - TRBV7-2 CASSLPGTSLADTQYF TGTGCCAGCAGCCTCCCCGGGACATCCCTCGCAGATACGCAGTATTTT
TRBJ1-6 - - TRBV6-1 CASSERGGGLESPLHF TGTGCCAGCAGTGAGAGAGGGGGGGGCTTAGAGTCACCCCTCCACTTT
TRBJ1-2 TRBD1 - TRBV7-8 CASSPSGQGQGYTF TGTGCCAGCAGCCCGTCGGGACAGGGCCAGGGCTACACCTTC